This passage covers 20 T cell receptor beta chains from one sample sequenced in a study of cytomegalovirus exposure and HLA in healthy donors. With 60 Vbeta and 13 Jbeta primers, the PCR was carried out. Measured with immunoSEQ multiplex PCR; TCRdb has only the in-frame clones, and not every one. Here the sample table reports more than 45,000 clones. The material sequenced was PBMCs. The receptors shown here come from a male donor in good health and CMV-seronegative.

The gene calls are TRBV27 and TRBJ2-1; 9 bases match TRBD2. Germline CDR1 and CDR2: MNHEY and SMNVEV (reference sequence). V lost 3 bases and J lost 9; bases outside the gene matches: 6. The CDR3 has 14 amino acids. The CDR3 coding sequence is TGTGCCAGCAGTTTGGGCGGGGGGGTTAGTGAGCAGTTCTTC. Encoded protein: CASSLGGGVSEQFF.

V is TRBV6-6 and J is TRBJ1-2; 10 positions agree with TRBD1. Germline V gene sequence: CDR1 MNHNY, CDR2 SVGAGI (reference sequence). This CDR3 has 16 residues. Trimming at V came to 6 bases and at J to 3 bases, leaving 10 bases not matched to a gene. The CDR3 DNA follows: TGTGCCAGCAGCAAGACAGGGACAGGGGAGGACTATGGCTACACCTTC. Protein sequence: CASSKTGTGEDYGYTF.

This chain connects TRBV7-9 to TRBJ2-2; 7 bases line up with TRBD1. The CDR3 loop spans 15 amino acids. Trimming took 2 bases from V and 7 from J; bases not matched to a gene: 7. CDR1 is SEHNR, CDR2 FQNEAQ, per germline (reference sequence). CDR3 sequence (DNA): TGTGCCAGCAGCTTATCAAGAGGGGGCGGCGGGGAGCTGTTTTTT. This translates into CASSLSRGGGGELFF. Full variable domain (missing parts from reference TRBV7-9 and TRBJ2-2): DTGVSQNPRHKITKRGQNVTFRCDPISEHNRLYWYRQTLGQGPEFLTYFQNEAQLEKSRLLSDRFSAERPKGSFSTLEIQRTEQGDSAMYLCASSLSRGGGGELFFGEGSRLTVL.

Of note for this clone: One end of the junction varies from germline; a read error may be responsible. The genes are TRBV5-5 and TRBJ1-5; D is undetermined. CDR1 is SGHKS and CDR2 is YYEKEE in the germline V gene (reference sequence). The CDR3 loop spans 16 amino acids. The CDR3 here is CASSPGLVAYNQHQHF. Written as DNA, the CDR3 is TGTGCCAGCAGCCCGGGATTAGTAGCCTACAATCAGCACCAGCATTTT. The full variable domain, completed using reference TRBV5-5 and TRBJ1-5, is DAGVTQSPTHLIKTRGQQVTLRCSPISGHKSVSWYQQVLGQGPQFIFQYYEKEERGRGNFPDRFSARQFPNYSSELNVNALLLGDSALYLCASSPGLVAYNQHQHFGDGTRLSIL.

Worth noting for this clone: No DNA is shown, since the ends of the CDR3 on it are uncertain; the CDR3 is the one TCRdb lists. CDR3 sequence reads: CASSKVGAGIRTDTQYF. V and J are TRBV21-1 and TRBJ2-3; the table assigns TRBD1, which was not confirmed against the DNA. TRBV21-1 is deemed a pseudogene. With termini counted, the CDR3 has 17 amino acids.

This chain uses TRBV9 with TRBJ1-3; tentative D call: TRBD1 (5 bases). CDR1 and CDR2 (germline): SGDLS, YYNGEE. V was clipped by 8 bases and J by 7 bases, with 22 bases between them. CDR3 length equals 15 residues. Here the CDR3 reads CASSQTGTPYNTIYF. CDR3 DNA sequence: TGTGCCAGTTCGCAGACCGGGACTCCTTATAACACCATATATTTT.

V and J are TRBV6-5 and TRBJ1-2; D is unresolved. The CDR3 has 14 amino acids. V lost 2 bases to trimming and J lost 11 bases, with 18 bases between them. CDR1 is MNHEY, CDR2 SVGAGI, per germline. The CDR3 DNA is TGTGCCAGCAGTTACACGCCGGGGATCTCTGGTTACACCTTC. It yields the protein CASSYTPGISGYTF.

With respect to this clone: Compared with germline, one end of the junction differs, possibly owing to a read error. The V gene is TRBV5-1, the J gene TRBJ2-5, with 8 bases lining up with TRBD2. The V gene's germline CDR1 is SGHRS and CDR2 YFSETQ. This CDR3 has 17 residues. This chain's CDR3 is CASSLGSRRGDFENQYF. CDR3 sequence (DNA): TGCGCCAGCAGCTTGGGTTCTCGGCGGGGGGACTTCGAGAACCAGTACTTC.

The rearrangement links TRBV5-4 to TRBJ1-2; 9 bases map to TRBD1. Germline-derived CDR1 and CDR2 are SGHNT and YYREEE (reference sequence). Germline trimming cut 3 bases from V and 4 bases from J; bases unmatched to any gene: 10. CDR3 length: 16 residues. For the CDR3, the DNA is TGTGCCAGCAGCTCCATTGGACAGGGGAATCTCTATGGCTACACCTTC. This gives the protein CASSSIGQGNLYGYTF. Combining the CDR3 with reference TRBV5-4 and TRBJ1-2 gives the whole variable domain ETGVTQSPTHLIKTRGQQVTLRCSSQSGHNTVSWYQQALGQGPQFIFQYYREEENGRGNFPPRFSGLQFPNYSSELNVNALELDDSALYLCASSSIGQGNLYGYTFGSGTRLTVV.

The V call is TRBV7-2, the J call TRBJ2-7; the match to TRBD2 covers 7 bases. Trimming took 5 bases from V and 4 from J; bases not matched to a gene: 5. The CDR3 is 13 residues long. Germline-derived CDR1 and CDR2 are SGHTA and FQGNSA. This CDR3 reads CASSPLGGYEQYF. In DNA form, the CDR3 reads TGTGCCAGCAGCCCTCTGGGGGGGTACGAGCAGTACTTC.

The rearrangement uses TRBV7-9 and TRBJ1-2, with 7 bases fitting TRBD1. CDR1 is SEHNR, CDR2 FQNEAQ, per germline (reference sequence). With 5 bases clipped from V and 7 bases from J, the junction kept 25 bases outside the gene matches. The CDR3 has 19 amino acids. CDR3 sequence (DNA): TGTGCCAGCAGCCCCTTAGGCGGGTGGACGACAGGGAGTAGTGGTGGCTACACCTTC. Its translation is CASSPLGGWTTGSSGGYTF.

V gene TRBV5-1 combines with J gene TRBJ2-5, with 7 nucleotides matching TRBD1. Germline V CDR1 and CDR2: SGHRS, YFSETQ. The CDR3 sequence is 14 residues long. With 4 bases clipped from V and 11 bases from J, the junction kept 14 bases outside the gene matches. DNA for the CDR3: TGCGCCAGCAGCCCTGGGACAGAGGGAAGGGAGCAGTACTTC. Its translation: CASSPGTEGREQYF.

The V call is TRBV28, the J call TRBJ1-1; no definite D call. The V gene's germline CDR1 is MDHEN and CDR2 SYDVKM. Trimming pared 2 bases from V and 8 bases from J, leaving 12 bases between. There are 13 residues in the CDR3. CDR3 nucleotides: TGTGCCAGCAGTTTAGAACAAACACCCGAAGCTTTCTTT. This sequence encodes CASSLEQTPEAFF.

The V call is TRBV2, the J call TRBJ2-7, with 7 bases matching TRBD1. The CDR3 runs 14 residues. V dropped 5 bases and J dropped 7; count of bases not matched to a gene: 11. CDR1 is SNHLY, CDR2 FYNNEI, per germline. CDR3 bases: TGTGCCAGCAGTCCGGAAAGGGGGCACCCGGAGCAGTACTTC. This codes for CASSPERGHPEQYF.

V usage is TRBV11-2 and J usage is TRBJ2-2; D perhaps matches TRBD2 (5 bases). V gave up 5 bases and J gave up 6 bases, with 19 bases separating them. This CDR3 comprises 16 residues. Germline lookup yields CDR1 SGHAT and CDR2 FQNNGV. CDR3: CASSLKGASVAGELFF. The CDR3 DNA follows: TGTGCCAGCAGCCTTAAGGGAGCCTCTGTGGCCGGGGAGCTGTTTTTT. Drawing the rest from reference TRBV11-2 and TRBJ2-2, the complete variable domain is EAGVAQSPRYKIIEKRQSVAFWCNPISGHATLYWYQQILGQGPKLLIQFQNNGVVDDSQLPKDRFSAERLKGVDSTLKIQPAKLEDSAVYLCASSLKGASVAGELFFGEGSRLTVL.

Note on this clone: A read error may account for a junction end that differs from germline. The CDR3 here is CAWAAGDDTEDFF. In DNA form, the CDR3 reads TGTGCCTGGGCCGCAGGGGATGATACTGAAGATTTCTTT. The chain uses TRBV30 and TRBJ1-1; D is possibly TRBD1 (6 bases). CDR3 length: 13 residues. Germline values: CDR1 GTSNPN, CDR2 SVGIG (reference sequence). Based on the CDR3 plus reference TRBV30 and TRBJ1-1, the full variable domain is SQTIHQWPATLVQPVGSPLSLECTVEGTSNPNLYWYRQAAGRGLQLLFYSVGIGQISSEVPQNLSASRPQDRQFILSSKKLLLSDSGFYLCAWAAGDDTEDFFGQGTRLTVV.

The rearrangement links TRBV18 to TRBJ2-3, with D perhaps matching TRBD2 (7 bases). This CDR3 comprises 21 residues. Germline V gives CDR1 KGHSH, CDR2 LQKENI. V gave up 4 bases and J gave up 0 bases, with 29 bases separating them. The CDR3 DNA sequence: TGTGCCAGCTCACAATTGTTTGGGGGCATGACTAGCTCATCTAGCACAGATACGCAGTATTTT. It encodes CASSQLFGGMTSSSSTDTQYF. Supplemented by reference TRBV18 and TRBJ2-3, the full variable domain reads NAGVMQNPRHLVRRRGQEARLRCSPMKGHSHVYWYRQLPEEGLKFMVYLQKENIIDESGMPKERFSAEFPKEGPSILRIQQVVRGDSAAYFCASSQLFGGMTSSSSTDTQYFGPGTRLTVL.

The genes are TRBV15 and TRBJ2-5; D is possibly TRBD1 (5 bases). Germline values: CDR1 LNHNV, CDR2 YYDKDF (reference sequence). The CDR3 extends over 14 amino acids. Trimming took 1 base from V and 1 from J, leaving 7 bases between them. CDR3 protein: CATSRGGLQETQYF. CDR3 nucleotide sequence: TGTGCCACCAGCAGAGGGGGCCTCCAAGAGACCCAGTACTTC.

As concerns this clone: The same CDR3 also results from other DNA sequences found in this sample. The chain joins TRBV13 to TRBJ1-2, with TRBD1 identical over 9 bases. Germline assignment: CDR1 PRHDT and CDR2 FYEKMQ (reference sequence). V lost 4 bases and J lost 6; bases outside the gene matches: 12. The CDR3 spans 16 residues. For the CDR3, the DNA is TGTGCCAGCAGCTCCGCGGGACAGGGAGACAAAAATGGCTACACCTTC. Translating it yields CASSSAGQGDKNGYTF.

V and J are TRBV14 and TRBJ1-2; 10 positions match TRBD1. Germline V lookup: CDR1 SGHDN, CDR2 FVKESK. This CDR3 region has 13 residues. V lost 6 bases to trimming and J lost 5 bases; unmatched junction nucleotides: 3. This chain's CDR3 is CASSRDRGYGYTF. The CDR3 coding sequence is TGTGCCAGCAGTCGGGACAGGGGTTATGGCTACACCTTC.